The clone carrying this T cell receptor (beta chain) was found many times. Its antigen is still unknown. The source of the sample is a study of response to subunit inactivated influenza vaccine. Whole-study findings and limits: With each seasonal influenza vaccination, the authors suggested, few new T cells are recruited.

TCRdb processed the RT-PCR reads anew with MiXCR; each CDR3 protein has one entry. The top ten hold around 13% of the sample, which has approximately 570,000 distinct CDR3 sequences, 7.6% seen once. The input for sequencing was PBMCs from blood, taken around 25 months after vaccination. The TCR was taken from a man aged 50-75 years who received an inactivated influenza vaccine.

The CDR3 DNA is TGTGCCAGCTCACCACCGTCCAGGCCCAGCTCCTACGAGCAGTACTTC. This sequence encodes CASSPPSRPSSYEQYF. The rearrangement uses TRBV18 and TRBJ2-7, with no clear D. This CDR3 has 16 residues. Deletions cut 0 bases from V and 0 bases from J, with 12 bases between. Germline CDR1 KGHSH, CDR2 LQKENI. The variable domain in full, with the rest retrieved from reference TRBV18 and TRBJ2-7, is NAGVMQNPRHLVRRRGQEARLRCSPMKGHSHVYWYRQLPEEGLKFMVYLQKENIIDESGMPKERFSAEFPKEGPSILRIQQVVRGDSAAYFCASSPPSRPSSYEQYFGPGTRLTVT.